This is a list of T cell receptor beta chains from one sample in a study of T cell responses to AZD1222 COVID-19 vaccine. The table came from immunoSEQ multiplex PCR; TCRdb's copy has only in-frame clones and leaves some out. The sample shows some 150,000 clones, 90% of them seen only once. The sample in question was peripheral blood, obtained on day 0 of AZD1222 vaccination. The receptor set was obtained from an adult in good health. The CDR3 runs from the conserved cysteine through the conserved F or W. Where a row states a size, it is once, few, many or the class of an expanded clone; other rows omit it.

j_gene,abundance,v_gene,CDR3aa
TRBJ1-1,.,TRBV29-1,CSVDNRVRGTEAFF
TRBJ2-5,.,TRBV7-9,CASSLRGQAKETQYF
TRBJ2-7,.,TRBV15,CATSRDRTGFHEQYF
TRBJ1-4,.,TRBV29-1,CSVALIGEKLFF
TRBJ2-1,.,TRBV7-2,CASSLSRTSGIDEQFF
TRBJ2-7,.,TRBV19,CASSITGTSGSEQYF
TRBJ2-1,.,TRBV5-6,CASSLRPSDYSYNEQFF
TRBJ1-5,.,TRBV20-1,CSASSQPQHF
TRBJ2-2,once,TRBV28,CASSLGYRENTGELFF
TRBJ1-1,.,TRBV4-3,CASSQVGGTEAFF
TRBJ2-7,.,TRBV24-1,CATTRVRQGTNYEQYF
TRBJ1-1,.,TRBV14,CASSQAATGMGGAFF
TRBJ2-7,once,TRBV28,CASSLGATGGNEQYF
TRBJ1-1,.,TRBV7-8,CASSLTGVSTEAFF
TRBJ2-3,.,TRBV27,CASSALDTQYF
TRBJ2-7,.,TRBV6-5,CASSYRGPTQGDEQYF
TRBJ2-2,once,TRBV4-2,CASSQEAGSGANTGELFF
TRBJ2-1,.,TRBV6-5,CASSSPGLAAYNEQFF
TRBJ1-2,.,TRBV7-2,CASSPTSAYGYTF
TRBJ2-6,.,TRBV6-4,CASSDGSGANVLTF
TRBJ1-6,.,TRBV19,CASSIQRDNSPLHF
TRBJ2-7,.,TRBV20-1,CSASSGSLTYEQYF
TRBJ1-3,.,TRBV28,CASSLGTGTSGNTIYF
TRBJ2-3,.,TRBV4-1,CASSQVQGDTQYF
TRBJ2-7,.,TRBV28,CASSRNRGGYEQYF
TRBJ1-1,.,TRBV11-3,CASSLEGPGRLRNTEAFF